The source of this TCR beta chain is a study of STAT3 mutations in large granular lymphocyte leukemia. Findings and limits, study-wide: Every T-cell large granular lymphocyte leukemia patient had at least one immunodominant TCR beta clonotype. TCR clonotype switching after therapy occurred in about 35% of the 18 patients.

CDR1 is SGHTS, CDR2 YDEGEE, per germline. This CDR3 has 15 residues. The V gene lost 7 bases and the J gene lost 0 bases, with 11 bases spanning the gap. TCRdb's copy holds only in-frame clones and misses some; the assay was immunoSEQ multiplex PCR. The repertoire holds 6,500 to 9,500 clones, with about four fifths as singletons. About this clone itself: What it binds is unknown.

The sequencing input was peripheral blood mononuclear cells. The sequence derives from a woman aged 40 to 49 with T-cell large granular lymphocyte leukemia. Some clones in this sample may be carry-over from other donors' samples. The chain combines TRBV5-8 with TRBJ1-6, with D maybe TRBD1 (5 bases). For the CDR3, the DNA is TGTGCCAGCCGGGGCGGGAGCTCCTATAATTCACCCCTCCACTTT. Encoded protein: CASRGGSSYNSPLHF.